The present T cell receptor beta chain was sequenced within a study of OX40 agonist ivuxolimab in advanced cancers. Study information: People who had prior anti-PD-1, anti-PD-L1 or anti-CTLA-4 therapy could take part, and approximately 44% had some. Broader study findings: The study did not work out the antigen specificity of the expanded peripheral T cells. Certain nonresponders likewise exhibited a low normalized T-cell clonal expansion.

This CDR3 is 18 amino acids long. The junction had 13 bases not matched to a gene; V was cut back by 0 bases and J by 4 bases. Per the germline V gene, CDR1 is SGHRS and CDR2 is YFSETQ. Only one count was recorded for this clone. Its antigen remains unknown. Anyone with autoimmune disease history or systemic immunosuppression was excluded. Libraries were prepared by immunoSEQ multiplex PCR; TCRdb keeps only in-frame clonotypes and omits some of them. This sample has around 66,000 clones, with about 85% found just once. This TCR derives from an adult with an advanced solid tumor such as melanoma, head and neck, liver or kidney cancer. Sequences were derived from CD4+ or CD8+ T cells sorted from blood, sampled in a trial of the OX40 agonist ivuxolimab. The genes are TRBV5-1 and TRBJ1-1, with TRBD1 matching 9 bases. CDR3 residues: CASSLEPTGGTRGTEAFF. The CDR3 nucleotides are TGCGCCAGCAGCTTGGAACCGACAGGGGGGACAAGGGGCACTGAAGCTTTCTTT.